This T cell receptor (beta chain) came from a study of CD8 T cells in ankylosing spondylitis. At least ten counts were recorded for this clonotype. Its target is unknown. Notes on the study in general: There were earlier reports of some motif variants in reactive arthritis synovial fluid and blood.

V was clipped by 3 bases and J by 0 bases; unmatched bases: 5. Germline V lookup: CDR1 SGHRS, CDR2 YFSETQ. The CDR3 runs 16 residues. TCRdb independently ran MiXCR on the 5' RACE reads; one entry per CDR3 protein. The sample holds 150,000 to 200,000 distinct CDR3 sequences, around a third seen once. This receptor was identified in a male donor with ankylosing spondylitis. The sequenced sample consisted of synovial fluid, either unsorted or a sorted T cell fraction (not recorded which). The V and J genes are TRBV5-1 and TRBJ2-5; 10 bases match TRBD2. The CDR3 spells CASSWGLATYQETQYF. In DNA, the CDR3 is TGCGCCAGCAGCTGGGGACTAGCGACGTACCAAGAGACCCAGTACTTC. Complete variable domain (other parts from reference TRBV5-1 and TRBJ2-5): KAGVTQTPRYLIKTRGQQVTLSCSPISGHRSVSWYQQTPGQGLQFLFEYFSETQRNKGNFPGRFSGRQFSNSRSEMNVSTLELGDSALYLCASSWGLATYQETQYFGPGTRLLVL.